This T cell receptor beta chain was identified during a study of T cell responses to AZD1222 COVID-19 vaccine. Looking at the study overall: It was second doses at about 4 or about 12 weeks that were pooled. Study results and limitations: Breadth and depth of Spike-specific TCRs rose after two AZD1222 doses. Females made up more of the donors, who were largely white British, and clonal diversity may have come out too low.

TCRdb's table, derived via immunoSEQ multiplex PCR, lists solely in-frame clones and lacks some. The repertoire includes 90,000 to 120,000 clones, approximately 90% of them detected once, and 3.3% sits in the top ten. As regards this clone: Its antigen is unknown. A junction boundary mismatches the germline segment, possibly from a read error.

CDR1 and CDR2 from the germline V gene are MNHNS and SASEGT. The CDR3 has 17 amino acids. The clonotype originates from an adult in good health. The specimen was peripheral blood, collected on day 0 of AZD1222 vaccination. The rearrangement joins TRBV6-1 to TRBJ2-2; TRBD1 agrees at 11 bases. The CDR3 region is CASREVWRDRGTGELFF. CDR3 DNA: TGTGCCAGCAGGGAAGTGTGGCGGGACAGGGGGACCGGGGAGCTGTTTTTT.